This T cell receptor beta chain derives from a study of T cell responses to AZD1222 COVID-19 vaccine. General study points: Clonal diversity may have been underestimated, and the donors were mostly white British, with more females than males.

TCRdb's copy holds only in-frame clones and misses some; the assay was immunoSEQ multiplex PCR. The sample contains 120,000 to 150,000 clones, under 90% of which appear only once. Remarks on this clone: The antigen is not known.

Germline V gene sequence: CDR1 MNHEY, CDR2 SVGAGI. This CDR3 spans 16 amino acids. V lost 4 bases and J lost 3, with 15 bases in between. V and J are TRBV6-5 and TRBJ1-4; D is unclear. Material: peripheral blood, obtained 28 days after the second AZD1222 dose. The sequence was obtained from an adult who received the AZD1222 COVID-19 vaccine. The CDR3 sequence: CASSSLMGLPNEKLFF. DNA for the CDR3: TGTGCCAGCAGTTCCCTTATGGGGTTACCTAATGAAAAACTGTTTTTT.